The clone carrying this T cell receptor beta chain has only a few counts. As yet, its antigen is unknown. This sample is drawn from a study of glioma-infiltrating T cells. Study-wide results and caveats: Non-neoplastic patients had below-expected tissue-blood divergence, while all gliomas exceeded expectation.

Amplification of TCR alpha and beta CDR3 regions from RNA used iRepertoire nested multiplex PCR. Input was 100-400 ng of tissue mRNA or PBMC total RNA. MiXCR, run by TCRdb on the multiplex PCR reads, gives a single entry per CDR3 protein. This sample has roughly 130,000 distinct CDR3 sequences, with approximately 24% found just once. V gave up 6 bases and J gave up 2 bases, with 11 bases separating them. This CDR3 comprises 14 residues. Looked up from germline, CDR1 is MNHNS and CDR2 is SASEGT. The receptor was derived from a human donor with low-grade glioma or glioblastoma, undergoing nonglioma brain surgery, or in good health (not recorded which). The sequenced sample consisted of glioma tissue, nonneoplastic brain tissue, or PBMCs (not recorded which). The V call is TRBV6-1, the J call TRBJ1-3, with D possibly matching TRBD1 (6 bases). The CDR3: CASRLQGTGNTIYF. CDR3 nucleotide sequence: TGTGCCAGCAGACTACAGGGTACTGGAAACACCATATATTTT.